This entry describes one T cell receptor beta chain. Its binding antigen is unknown. The sample holds no much larger clone one base away, and base qualities are not on file. The sample is drawn from a study of OX40 agonist ivuxolimab in advanced cancers. As for the study more broadly: Ivuxolimab, which targeted the costimulatory receptor OX40 (CD134), was an agonistic, fully human IgG2 monoclonal antibody. Three dose-escalation patients achieved partial responses, one with hepatocellular carcinoma and two with cutaneous melanoma. Patients were allowed to have had prior anti-PD-1, anti-PD-L1 or anti-CTLA-4 therapy, and approximately 43% of the dose-escalation patients had previously received checkpoint inhibitors. Intravenous ivuxolimab was administered to patients every 2 weeks at six dose levels: 0.01, 0.1, 0.3, 1.5, 3 and 10 mg/kg. The purpose of peripheral TCRbeta sequencing was to test whether ivuxolimab changed TCR sequence diversity and led to clonal T-cell expansion. The paper reports the monotherapy dose-escalation portion (N of about 47 patients) of the phase I ivuxolimab trial. Among the roughly 52 dose-escalation patients, some 19 had hepatocellular carcinoma, roughly 15 melanoma, 9 renal cell carcinoma and 9 head and neck cancer. In the dose-escalation cohort, more than 80% of patients were male, and the mean age was approximately 60 years with a range of roughly 23 to 79. General findings and caveats noted by the study authors: Low levels of normalized T-cell clonal expansion were also shown by some nonresponding patients. After ivuxolimab, CD8+ T cells had more expanded clones than CD4+ T cells on average. In the 0.1-3.0 mg/kg groups, partial responders had among the lowest normalized peripheral clonal expansion, particularly in CD8+ T cells. At doses from 0.1 to 3.0 mg/kg, clonal expansion was seen in both CD4+ and CD8+ blood T cells between baseline and week 6. Antigen specificity was not determined for the clonally expanded peripheral T cells.

For sequencing of the TCRbeta CDR3 region, genomic DNA was extracted from the sorted cells. The immunoSEQ Assay was used for sequencing of TCRbeta CDR3 regions. The table was pulled from immuneACCESS by TCRdb, which kept in-frame rearrangements only. Such tables lose some clones; where checked, under half of the loss comes from unresolved V genes, and the rest has no known cause. In this sample the table shows 35,000 to 50,000 clones, about 86% of which occur a single time. 35% of the sample is held by the ten biggest clonotypes. From V the trimming removes 3 bases and from J it removes 0 bases, while the gene matches leave 9 bases of the junction unaccounted for. Taken from the germline V gene, the CDR1 and CDR2 loops are SGHTS and YDEGEE. Inclusive of the bounding cysteine and phenylalanine, the CDR3 is 18 residues long. Only the CDR3 part of the read is kept: 54 bases, read in frame from the first base.

Patients with a history of autoimmune disease or receiving systemic immunosuppression were excluded from the trial. In every dose cohort, peripheral blood was drawn for TCR sequencing at baseline, cycle 4 day 1, and cycle 7 day 1. The samples were taken from a phase I, first-in-human, multicenter, open-label dose-escalation trial of ivuxolimab. Adults with locally advanced or metastatic melanoma, renal cell carcinoma, hepatocellular carcinoma or head and neck squamous cell carcinoma were enrolled in the trial. CD4+ and CD8+ T cells were sorted separately from peripheral blood before TCR sequencing.

The material sequenced was CD4+ or CD8+ T cells sorted from blood, taken in a trial of the OX40 agonist ivuxolimab. The receptor's source is an adult with an advanced solid tumor such as melanoma, head and neck, liver or kidney cancer. Recombination connected TRBV5-8 to TRBJ2-6, with 7 junctional bases fitting TRBD1. In nucleotides, the sequence is TGTGCCAGCAGCTATCGGGACAGACTCAGCTCTGGGGCCAACGTCCTGACTTTC. Its protein is CASSYRDRLSSGANVLTF.